This TCR beta chain comes out of a study of beta chain features in type 1 diabetes. General observations from the study: Significant though moderate, a shortening of TCRB CDR3s appeared in all four CD4+ subsets of Type 1 diabetes patients.

Isolation of CD4+ naive, central memory, regulatory and stem cell-like memory cells was achieved by sorting via CD45RO/CCR7/CD25/CD127/CD95/CD27. Worth noting for this clone: The antigen remains unidentified.

What was sequenced were expressed TCRB transcripts, since all of the isolated RNA had been reverse transcribed. Measured with immunoSEQ multiplex PCR; TCRdb has only the in-frame clones, and not every one. This table holds approximately 170,000 clones, roughly 60% found once. The source of this sequence is a man younger than 40 with type 1 diabetes. The sequenced sample consisted of naive CD4+ T cells from blood.

This CDR3 is CAWSAGYRYDGYTF. CDR3 nucleotide sequence: TGTGCCTGGAGTGCCGGGTACAGATATGATGGCTACACCTTC. V usage is TRBV30 and J usage is TRBJ1-2; D gene uncertain. Germline V lookup: CDR1 GTSNPN, CDR2 SVGIG (reference sequence). V lost 1 base, J lost 6 bases, and 15 bases lay in between. The CDR3 sequence is 14 residues long.